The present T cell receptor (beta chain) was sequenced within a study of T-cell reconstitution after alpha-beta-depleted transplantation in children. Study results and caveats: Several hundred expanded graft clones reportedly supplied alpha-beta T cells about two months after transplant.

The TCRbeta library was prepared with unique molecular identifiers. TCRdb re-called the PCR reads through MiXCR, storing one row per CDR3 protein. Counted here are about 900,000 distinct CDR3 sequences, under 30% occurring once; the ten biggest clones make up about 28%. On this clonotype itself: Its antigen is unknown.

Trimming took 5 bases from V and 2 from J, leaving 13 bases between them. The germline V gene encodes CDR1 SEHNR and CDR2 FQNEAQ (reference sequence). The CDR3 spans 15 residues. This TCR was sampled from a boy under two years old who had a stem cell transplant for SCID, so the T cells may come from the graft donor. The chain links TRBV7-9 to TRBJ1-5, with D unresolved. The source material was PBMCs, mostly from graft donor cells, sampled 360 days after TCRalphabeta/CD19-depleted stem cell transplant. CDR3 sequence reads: CASSPASGGNQPQHF. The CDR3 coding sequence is TGTGCCAGCAGCCCGGCCAGCGGGGGCAATCAGCCCCAGCATTTT.